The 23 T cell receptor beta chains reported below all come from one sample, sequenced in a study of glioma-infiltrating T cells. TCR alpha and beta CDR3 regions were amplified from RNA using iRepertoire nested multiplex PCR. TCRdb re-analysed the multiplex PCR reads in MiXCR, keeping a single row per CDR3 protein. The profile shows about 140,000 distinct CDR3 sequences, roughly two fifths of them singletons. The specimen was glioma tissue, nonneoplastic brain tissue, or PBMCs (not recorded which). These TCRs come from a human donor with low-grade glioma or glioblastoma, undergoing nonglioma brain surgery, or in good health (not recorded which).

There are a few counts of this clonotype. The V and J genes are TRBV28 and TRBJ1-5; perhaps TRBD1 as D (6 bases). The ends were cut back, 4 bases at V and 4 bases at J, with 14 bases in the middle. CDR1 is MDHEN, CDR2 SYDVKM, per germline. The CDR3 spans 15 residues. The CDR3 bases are TGTGCCAGCAGTTGGGGAACAGGGTTAAATCAGCCCCAGCATTTT. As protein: CASSWGTGLNQPQHF.

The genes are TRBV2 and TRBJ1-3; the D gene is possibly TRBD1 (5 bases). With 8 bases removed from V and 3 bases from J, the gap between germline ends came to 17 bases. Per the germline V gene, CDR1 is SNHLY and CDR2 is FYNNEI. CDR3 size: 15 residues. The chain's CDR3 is CASLSRQSHGNTIYF. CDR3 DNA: TGTGCCAGCTTATCTAGACAGTCCCATGGAAACACCATATATTTT.

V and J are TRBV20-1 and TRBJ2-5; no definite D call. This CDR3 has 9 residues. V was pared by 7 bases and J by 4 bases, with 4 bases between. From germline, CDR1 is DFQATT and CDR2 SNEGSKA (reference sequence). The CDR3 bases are TGCAGTGAGGGAGAGACCCAGTACTTC. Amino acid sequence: CSEGETQYF.

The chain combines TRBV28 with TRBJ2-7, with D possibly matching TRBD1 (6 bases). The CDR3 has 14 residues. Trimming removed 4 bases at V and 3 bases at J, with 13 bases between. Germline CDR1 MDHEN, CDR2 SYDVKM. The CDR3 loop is CASSSTGTYYEQYF. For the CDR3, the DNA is TGTGCCAGCAGTTCGACAGGTACCTACTACGAGCAGTACTTC.

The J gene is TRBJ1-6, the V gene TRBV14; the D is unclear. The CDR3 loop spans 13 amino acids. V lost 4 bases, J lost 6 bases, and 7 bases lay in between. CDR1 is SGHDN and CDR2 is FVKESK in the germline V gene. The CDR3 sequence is CASSPLLNSPLHF. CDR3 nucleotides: TGTGCCAGCAGCCCCCTTCTTAATTCACCCCTCCACTTT.

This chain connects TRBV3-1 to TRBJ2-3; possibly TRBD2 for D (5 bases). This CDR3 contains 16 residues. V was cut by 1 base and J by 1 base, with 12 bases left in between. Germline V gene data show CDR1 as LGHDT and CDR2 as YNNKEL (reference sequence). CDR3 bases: TGTGCCAGCAGCCAAGCCTCGGTGGGAGGCACAGATACGCAGTATTTT. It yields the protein CASSQASVGGTDTQYF.

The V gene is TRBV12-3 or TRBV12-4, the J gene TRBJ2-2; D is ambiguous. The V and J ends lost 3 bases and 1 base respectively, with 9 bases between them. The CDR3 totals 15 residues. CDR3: CASSFGQLNTGELFF. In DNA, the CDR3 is TGTGCCAGCAGTTTCGGTCAACTGAACACCGGGGAGCTGTTTTTT.

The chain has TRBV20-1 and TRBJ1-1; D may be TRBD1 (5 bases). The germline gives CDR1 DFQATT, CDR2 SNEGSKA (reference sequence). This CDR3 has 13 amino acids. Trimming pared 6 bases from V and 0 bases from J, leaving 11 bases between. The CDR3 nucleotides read TGCAGTGCAGGGGCCCCTCTGAACACTGAAGCTTTCTTT. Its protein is CSAGAPLNTEAFF.

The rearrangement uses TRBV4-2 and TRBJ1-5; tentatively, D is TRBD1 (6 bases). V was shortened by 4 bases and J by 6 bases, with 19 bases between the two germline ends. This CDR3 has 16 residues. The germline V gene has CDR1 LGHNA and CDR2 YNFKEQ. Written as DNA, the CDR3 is TGTGCCAGCAGCCTGGACCCACAGGGAGGGGGTCAGCCCCAGCATTTT. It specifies CASSLDPQGGGQPQHF.

CDR3 bases: TGTGCCAGCAGTGAAGGTGCGGGTACTGGAAACACCATATATTTT. The encoded protein is CASSEGAGTGNTIYF. The chain recombines TRBV6-1 with TRBJ1-3; no definite D call. Between the trimmed V and J ends, which lost 1 base and 2 bases, there was a span of 9 bases. The CDR3 totals 15 residues. From germline, CDR1 is MNHNS and CDR2 SASEGT.

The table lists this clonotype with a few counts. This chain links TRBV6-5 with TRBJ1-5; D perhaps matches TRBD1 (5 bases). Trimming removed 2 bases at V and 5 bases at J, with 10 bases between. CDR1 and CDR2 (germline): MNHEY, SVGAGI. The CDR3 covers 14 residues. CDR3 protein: CASSYPGPDQPQHF. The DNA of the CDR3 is TGTGCCAGCAGTTACCCGGGACCCGATCAGCCCCAGCATTTT.

The CDR3 is CASSSIGAGDTQYF. In DNA, the CDR3 is TGCGCCAGCAGCTCGATTGGAGCTGGGGATACGCAGTATTTT. This rearrangement joins TRBV5-1 to TRBJ2-3; no definite D call. Per the germline V gene, CDR1 is SGHRS and CDR2 is YFSETQ. Trimming took off 3 bases at V and 6 bases at J, with 14 bases between the two ends. The CDR3 spans 14 residues.

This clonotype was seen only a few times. In DNA, the CDR3 is TGTGCCAGCAGCGCATCTCTAGGCACAGATACGCAGTATTTT. Translating it yields CASSASLGTDTQYF. The genes are TRBV9 and TRBJ2-3; unclear D gene. Germline CDR1 SGDLS, CDR2 YYNGEE. V was pared by 3 bases and J by 1 base, with 9 bases between. CDR3 length equals 14 residues.

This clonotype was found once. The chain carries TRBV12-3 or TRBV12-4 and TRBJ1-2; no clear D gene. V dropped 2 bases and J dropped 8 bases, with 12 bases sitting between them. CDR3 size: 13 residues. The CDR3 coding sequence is TGTGCCAGCAGTTTATTCGGGGTTGGGGGCTACACCTTC. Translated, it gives CASSLFGVGGYTF.

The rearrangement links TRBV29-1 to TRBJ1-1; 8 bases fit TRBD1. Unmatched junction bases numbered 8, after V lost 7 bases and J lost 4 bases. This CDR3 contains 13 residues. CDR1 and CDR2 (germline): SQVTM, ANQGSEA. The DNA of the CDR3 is TGCAGCGCGATCGGACAGGGCGGCACTGAAGCTTTCTTT. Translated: CSAIGQGGTEAFF.

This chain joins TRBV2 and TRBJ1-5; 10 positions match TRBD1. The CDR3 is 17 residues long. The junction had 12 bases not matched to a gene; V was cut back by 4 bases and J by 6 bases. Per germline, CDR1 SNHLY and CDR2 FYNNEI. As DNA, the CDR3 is TGTGCCAGCAGTGCCTTTGCGTTGGACAGGGGGGTTCAGCCCCAGCATTTT. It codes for CASSAFALDRGVQPQHF.

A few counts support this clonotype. CDR3 DNA: TGTGCCAGCAGTTTGGTTCCGGGGACTGAAGCTTTCTTT. Translated, it gives CASSLVPGTEAFF. This chain uses TRBV28 with TRBJ1-1; D uncertain. The germline V and J ends were trimmed by 3 bases and 5 bases, with 10 bases remaining between them. CDR1 and CDR2 (germline): MDHEN, SYDVKM. The CDR3 runs 13 residues.

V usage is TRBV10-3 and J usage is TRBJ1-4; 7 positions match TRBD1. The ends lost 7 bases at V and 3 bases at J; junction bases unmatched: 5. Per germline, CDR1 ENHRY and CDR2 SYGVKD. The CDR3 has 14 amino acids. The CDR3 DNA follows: TGTGCCATCAAATCGCAGGGGGCTAATGAAAAACTGTTTTTT. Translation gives CAIKSQGANEKLFF.

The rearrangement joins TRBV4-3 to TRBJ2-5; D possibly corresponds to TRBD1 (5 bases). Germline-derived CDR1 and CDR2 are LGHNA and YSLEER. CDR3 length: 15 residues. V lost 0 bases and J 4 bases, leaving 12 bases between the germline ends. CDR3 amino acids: CASSQDWGSIETQYF. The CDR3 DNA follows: TGCGCCAGCAGCCAAGACTGGGGCAGTATAGAGACCCAGTACTTC.

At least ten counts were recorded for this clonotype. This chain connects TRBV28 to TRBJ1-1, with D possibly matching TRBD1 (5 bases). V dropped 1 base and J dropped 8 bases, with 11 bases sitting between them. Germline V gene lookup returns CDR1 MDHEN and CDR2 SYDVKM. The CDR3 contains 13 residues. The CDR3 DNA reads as TGTGCCAGCAGTTTATACGGGGCCACGGAAGCTTTCTTT. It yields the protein CASSLYGATEAFF.

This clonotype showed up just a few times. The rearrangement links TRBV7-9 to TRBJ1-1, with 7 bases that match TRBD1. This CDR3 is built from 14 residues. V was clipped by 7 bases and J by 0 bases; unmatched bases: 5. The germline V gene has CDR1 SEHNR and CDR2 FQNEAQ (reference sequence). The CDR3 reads CASIQGTVNTEAFF. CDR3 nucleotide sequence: TGTGCCAGCATACAAGGGACAGTGAACACTGAAGCTTTCTTT. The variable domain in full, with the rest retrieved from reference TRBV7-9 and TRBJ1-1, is DTGVSQNPRHKITKRGQNVTFRCDPISEHNRLYWYRQTLGQGPEFLTYFQNEAQLEKSRLLSDRFSAERPKGSFSTLEIQRTEQGDSAMYLCASIQGTVNTEAFFGQGTRLTVV.

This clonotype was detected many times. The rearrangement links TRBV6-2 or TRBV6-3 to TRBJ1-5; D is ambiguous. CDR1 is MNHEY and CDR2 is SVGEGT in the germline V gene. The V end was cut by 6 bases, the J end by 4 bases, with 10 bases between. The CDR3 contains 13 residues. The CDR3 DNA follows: TGTGCCAGCAGCCTCCAAGGTAATCAGCCCCAGCATTTT. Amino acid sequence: CASSLQGNQPQHF.

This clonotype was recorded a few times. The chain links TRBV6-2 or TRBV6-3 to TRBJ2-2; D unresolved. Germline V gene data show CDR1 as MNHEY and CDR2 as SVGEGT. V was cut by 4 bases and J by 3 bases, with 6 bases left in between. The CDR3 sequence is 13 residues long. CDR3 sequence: CASSLGDTGELFF. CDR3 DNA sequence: TGTGCCAGCAGTTTAGGAGACACCGGGGAGCTGTTTTTT.